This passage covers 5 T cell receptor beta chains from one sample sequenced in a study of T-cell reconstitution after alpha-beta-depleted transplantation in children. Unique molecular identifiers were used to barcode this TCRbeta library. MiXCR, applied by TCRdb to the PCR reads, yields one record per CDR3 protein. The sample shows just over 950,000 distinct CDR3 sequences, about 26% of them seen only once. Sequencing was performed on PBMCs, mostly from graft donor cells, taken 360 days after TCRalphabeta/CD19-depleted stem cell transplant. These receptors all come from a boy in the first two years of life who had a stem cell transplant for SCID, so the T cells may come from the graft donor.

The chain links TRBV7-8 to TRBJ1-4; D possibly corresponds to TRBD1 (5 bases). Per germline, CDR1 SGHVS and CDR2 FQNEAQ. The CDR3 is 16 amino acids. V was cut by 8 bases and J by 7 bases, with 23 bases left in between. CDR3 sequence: CASRPRGGQYSEKLFF. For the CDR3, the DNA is TGTGCCAGCCGACCCCGGGGGGGTCAGTATAGTGAAAAACTGTTTTTT. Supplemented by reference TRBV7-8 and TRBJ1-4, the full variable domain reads GAGVSQSPRYKVAKRGQDVALRCDPISGHVSLFWYQQALGQGPEFLTYFQNEAQLDKSGLPSDRFFAERPEGSVSTLKIQRTQQEDSAVYLCASRPRGGQYSEKLFFGSGTQLSVL.

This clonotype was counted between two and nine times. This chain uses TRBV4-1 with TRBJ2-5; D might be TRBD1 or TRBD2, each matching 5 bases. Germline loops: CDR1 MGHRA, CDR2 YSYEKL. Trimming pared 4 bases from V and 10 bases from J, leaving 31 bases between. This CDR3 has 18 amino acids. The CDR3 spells CASSRQGDVTPREWVQYF. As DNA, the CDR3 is TGCGCCAGCAGCCGCCAGGGAGACGTGACTCCAAGAGAGTGGGTCCAGTACTTC.

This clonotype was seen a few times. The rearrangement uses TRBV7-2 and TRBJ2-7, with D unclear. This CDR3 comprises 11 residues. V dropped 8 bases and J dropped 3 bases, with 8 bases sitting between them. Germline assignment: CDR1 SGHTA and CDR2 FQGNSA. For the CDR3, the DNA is TGTGCCAGCGGGTTCTTCTACGAGCAGTACTTC. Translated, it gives CASGFFYEQYF.

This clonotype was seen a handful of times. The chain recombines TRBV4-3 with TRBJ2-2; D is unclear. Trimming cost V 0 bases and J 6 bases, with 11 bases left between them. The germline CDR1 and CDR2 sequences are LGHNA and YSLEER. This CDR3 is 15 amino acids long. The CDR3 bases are TGCGCCAGCAGCCAAGATAAGGTGGACCCCGGGGAGCTGTTTTTT. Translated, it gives CASSQDKVDPGELFF.

The CDR3 DNA reads as TGCAGCGTAAGGACAGGGGATGTAACAGATACGCAGTATTTT. Amino acid sequence: CSVRTGDVTDTQYF. The rearrangement uses TRBV29-1 and TRBJ2-3, with 9 bases fitting TRBD1. Germline CDR1 reads SQVTM; CDR2 reads ANQGSEA. CDR3 length: 14 residues. The junction had 7 bases not matched to a gene; V was cut back by 6 bases and J by 3 bases.